The rows below give T cell receptor beta chains drawn from one sample of a study of shared clonotypes between healthy human individuals. Sequenced by immunoSEQ multiplex PCR; TCRdb stores in-frame clones only, minus some. The repertoire consists of 950,000 to 1,300,000 clones, with approximately 70% occurring once and the leading ten covering about 1.5%. The sample taken for sequencing was memory CD4+ T cells sorted from blood. These receptor sequences come from a man in his late teens or twenties in good health. CDR3s include the opening cysteine and the closing phenylalanine or tryptophan. A D gene is named only where the DNA matches it firmly. Only some rows state a clone size, as once, few, many or a class for expanded clones.

- TRBJ1-1 - TRBV5-1 14 CASSLNRASTEAFF TGCGCCAGCAGCTTGAACAGGGCGTCCACTGAAGCTTTCTTT
few TRBJ2-2 - TRBV28 16 CASSRRQTRGTGELFF TGTGCCAGCAGTCGTCGACAGACCCGAGGCACCGGGGAGCTGTTTTTT
- TRBJ2-3 TRBD2 TRBV4-2 17 CASSRGELAGSTDTQYF TGTGCCAGCAGCCGGGGGGAGCTAGCGGGGTCCACAGATACGCAGTATTTT
- TRBJ2-7 - TRBV5-6 14 CASSLAGQGYEQYF TGTGCCAGCAGCTTGGCCGGGCAGGGCTACGAGCAGTACTTC
- TRBJ1-3 - TRBV6-7 15 CASSYRGDCGNTIYF TGTGCCAGCAGTTACCGGGGCGATTGTGGAAACACCATATATTTT
- TRBJ2-5 TRBD2 TRBV27 15 CASGSSGGHQETQYF TGTGCCAGCGGATCTAGCGGGGGCCACCAAGAGACCCAGTACTTC
- TRBJ2-7 TRBD2 TRBV11-2 13 CASSRLAPYEQYF TGTGCCAGCAGCCGACTAGCTCCCTACGAGCAGTACTTC
few TRBJ1-3 - TRBV29-1 13 CSVVTGRGNTIYF TGCAGCGTCGTAACAGGGCGTGGAAACACCATATATTTT
few TRBJ2-7 TRBD1 TRBV5-1 14 CASSWGTEIYEQYF TGCGCCAGCAGCTGGGGGACAGAAATCTACGAGCAGTACTTC
- TRBJ2-1 TRBD2 TRBV7-9 16 CASSLFLTSGMNEQFF TGTGCCAGCAGCTTATTCCTAACTAGCGGGATGAATGAGCAGTTCTTC
- TRBJ2-5 - TRBV6-1 12 CATRSRQETQYF TGTGCCACCCGTAGCCGTCAAGAGACCCAGTACTTC
few TRBJ2-2 - TRBV6-6 15 CASSQPGLRAGELFF TGTGCCAGCAGTCAGCCGGGACTCAGGGCCGGGGAGCTGTTTTTT
- TRBJ2-5 - TRBV28 14 CASSFRAGVQTQYF TGTGCCAGCAGTTTCAGGGCAGGCGTGCAGACCCAGTACTTC
- TRBJ2-5 TRBD1 TRBV30 12 CAWADRGETQYF TGTGCCTGGGCGGACAGGGGAGAGACCCAGTACTTC
- TRBJ2-3 TRBD2 TRBV6-1 15 CASREAGSDTDTQYF TGTGCCAGCAGAGAAGCGGGGTCAGACACAGATACGCAGTATTTT
few TRBJ2-7 TRBD2 TRBV5-1 14 CASSSGTSGYEQYF TGCGCCAGCAGTTCCGGGACTAGCGGCTACGAGCAGTACTTC
- TRBJ1-2 - TRBV18 14 CASSKNPGDYGYTF TGTGCCAGCTCAAAGAACCCTGGAGACTATGGCTACACCTTC
- TRBJ1-3 TRBD1 TRBV29-1 14 CSVSDRGPGNTIYF TGCAGCGTTTCTGACAGGGGACCTGGAAACACCATATATTTT
- TRBJ2-2 - TRBV5-1 14 CASSLEGGVGELFF TGCGCCAGCAGCTTAGAAGGAGGTGTCGGGGAGCTGTTTTTT
- TRBJ2-5 TRBD2 TRBV6-5 15 CASGPLAGIQETQYF TGTGCCAGCGGCCCACTAGCGGGGATTCAAGAGACCCAGTACTTC
- TRBJ1-2 TRBD1 TRBV7-2 18 CASSLTPGQGESARGYTF TGTGCCAGCAGCCTCACGCCGGGACAGGGTGAATCTGCTCGCGGCTACACCTTC
- TRBJ2-3 - TRBV5-1 13 CASSPLSSDTQYF TGCGCCAGCAGCCCTCTTAGCTCAGATACGCAGTATTTT
- TRBJ2-5 - TRBV7-2 14 CASSFQDPQETQYF TGTGCCAGCAGCTTTCAGGACCCCCAAGAGACCCAGTACTTC
- TRBJ1-5 - TRBV5-6 13 CASSLTGNQPQHF TGTGCCAGCAGCTTAACAGGGAACCAGCCCCAGCATTTT
- TRBJ2-2 - TRBV5-1 14 CASSFGTITGELFF TGCGCCAGCAGCTTCGGCACAATCACCGGGGAGCTGTTTTTT
- TRBJ2-5 - TRBV10-1 13 CASSAGRAETQYF TGCGCCAGCAGCGCGGGGCGCGCGGAGACCCAGTACTTC
- TRBJ1-6 TRBD1 TRBV23-1 15 CASSHWDSANSPLHF TGCGCCAGCAGTCACTGGGACAGCGCCAATTCACCCCTCCACTTT
- TRBJ2-2 TRBD2 TRBV19 16 CASSRTSGGRTGELFF TGTGCCAGTAGTAGGACTAGCGGGGGAAGGACCGGGGAGCTGTTTTTT
- TRBJ2-6 - TRBV6-5 14 CASRAYSGANVLTF TGTGCCAGCAGGGCCTACTCTGGGGCCAACGTCCTGACTTTC
- TRBJ2-1 TRBD2 TRBV6-5 14 CASKAGGPGNEQFF TGTGCCAGCAAGGCGGGGGGGCCTGGAAATGAGCAGTTCTTC
few TRBJ1-2 - TRBV19 14 CASSRGDWNYGYTF TGTGCCAGTAGTCGGGGGGATTGGAACTATGGCTACACCTTC
- TRBJ2-6 TRBD1 TRBV7-9 19 CASSLAQGTGASGANVLTF TGTGCCAGCAGCTTAGCGCAGGGGACAGGGGCCTCTGGGGCCAACGTCCTGACTTTC
- TRBJ1-1 TRBD1 TRBV5-4 15 CASSLAGTGITEAFF TGTGCCAGCAGCTTGGCGGGGACAGGGATAACTGAAGCTTTCTTT
- TRBJ1-3 - TRBV4-1 20 CASSQDASGQTPRSGNTIYF TGCGCCAGCAGCCAAGATGCATCAGGACAGACTCCCCGCTCTGGAAACACCATATATTTT